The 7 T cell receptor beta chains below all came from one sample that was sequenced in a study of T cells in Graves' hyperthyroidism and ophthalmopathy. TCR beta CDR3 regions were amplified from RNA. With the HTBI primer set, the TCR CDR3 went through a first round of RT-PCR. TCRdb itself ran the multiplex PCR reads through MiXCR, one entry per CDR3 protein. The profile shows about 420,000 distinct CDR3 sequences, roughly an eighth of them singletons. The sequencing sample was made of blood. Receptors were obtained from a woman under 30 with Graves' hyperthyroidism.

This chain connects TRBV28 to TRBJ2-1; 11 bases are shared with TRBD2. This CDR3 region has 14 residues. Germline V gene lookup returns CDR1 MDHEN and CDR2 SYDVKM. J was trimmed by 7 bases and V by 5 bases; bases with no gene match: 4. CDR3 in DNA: TGTGCCAGCAGTATCACTAGCGGGAGTAATGAGCAGTTCTTC. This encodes CASSITSGSNEQFF. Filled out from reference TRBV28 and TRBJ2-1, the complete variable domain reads DVKVTQSSRYLVKRTGEKVFLECVQDMDHENMFWYRQDPGLGLRLIYFSYDVKMKEKGDIPEGYSVSREKKERFSLILESASTNQTSMYLCASSITSGSNEQFFGPGTRLTVL.

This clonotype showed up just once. CDR3 nucleotide sequence: TGTGCCACCAGCAGAGATTTGGGCCAGCCCCAGCATTTT. This gives the protein CATSRDLGQPQHF. The J gene is TRBJ1-5, the V gene TRBV15; D ambiguous. CDR1 LNHNV and CDR2 YYDKDF come from the germline V gene (reference sequence). CDR3 length equals 13 residues. The germline V and J ends were trimmed by 0 bases and 7 bases, with 7 bases remaining between them.

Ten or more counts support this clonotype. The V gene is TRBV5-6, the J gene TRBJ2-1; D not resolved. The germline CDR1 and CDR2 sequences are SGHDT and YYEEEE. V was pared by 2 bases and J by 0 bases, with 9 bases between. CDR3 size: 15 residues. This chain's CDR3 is CASSFKRSSYNEQFF. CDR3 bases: TGTGCCAGCAGCTTCAAGAGGAGCTCCTACAATGAGCAGTTCTTC. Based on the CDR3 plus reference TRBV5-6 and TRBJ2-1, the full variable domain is DAGVTQSPTHLIKTRGQQVTLRCSPKSGHDTVSWYQQALGQGPQFIFQYYEEEERQRGNFPDRFSGHQFPNYSSELNVNALLLGDSALYLCASSFKRSSYNEQFFGPGTRLTVL.

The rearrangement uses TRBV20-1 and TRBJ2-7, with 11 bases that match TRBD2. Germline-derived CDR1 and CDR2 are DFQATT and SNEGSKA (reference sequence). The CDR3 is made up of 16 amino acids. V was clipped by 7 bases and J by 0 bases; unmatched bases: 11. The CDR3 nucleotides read TGCAGTGTTCCGGGACTAGCGGAGTCTCCCTCCTACGAGCAGTACTTC. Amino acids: CSVPGLAESPSYEQYF.

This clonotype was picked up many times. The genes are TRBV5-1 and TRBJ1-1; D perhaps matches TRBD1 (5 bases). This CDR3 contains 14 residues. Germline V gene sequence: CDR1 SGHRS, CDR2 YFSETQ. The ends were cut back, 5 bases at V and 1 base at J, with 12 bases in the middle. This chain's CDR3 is CASRRGRGNTEAFF. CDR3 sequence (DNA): TGCGCCAGCAGGCGGGGCCGGGGGAACACTGAAGCTTTCTTT.

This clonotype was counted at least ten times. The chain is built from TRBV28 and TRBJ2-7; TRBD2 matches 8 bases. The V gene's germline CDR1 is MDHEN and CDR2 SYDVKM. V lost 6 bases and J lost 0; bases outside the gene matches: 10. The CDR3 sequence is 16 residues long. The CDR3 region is CASRTAGGGSSYEQYF. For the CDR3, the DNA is TGTGCCAGCAGGACCGCCGGGGGGGGAAGCTCCTACGAGCAGTACTTC.

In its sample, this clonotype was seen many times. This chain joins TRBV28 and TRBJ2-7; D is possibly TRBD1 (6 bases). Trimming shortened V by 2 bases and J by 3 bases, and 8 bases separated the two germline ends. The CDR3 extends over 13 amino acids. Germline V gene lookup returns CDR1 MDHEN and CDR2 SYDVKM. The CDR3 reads CASSLGQIYEQYF. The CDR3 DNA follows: TGTGCCAGCAGTTTAGGACAGATCTACGAGCAGTACTTC.